These T cell receptor beta chains were read from a single sample in a study of T cells in Graves' hyperthyroidism and ophthalmopathy. TCRdb passed the multiplex PCR reads through MiXCR, listing each CDR3 protein once. The sample contains about 540,000 distinct CDR3 sequences, roughly 50% of which appear only once. The material sequenced was peripheral blood or thyroid tissue (not recorded which). All receptors derive from a young woman with Graves' hyperthyroidism. Each CDR3 is given with its conserved first and last residue. Each record gives: clone size, J gene, V gene, D gene, CDR3 DNA, CDR3 protein. D genes are given only for firm matches. Clone size, where shown, is once, few, many, or a class for clones that have expanded.

. TRBJ1-1 TRBV29-1 . TGCAGCGGAGAGGACAAAGCGAGCACTGAAGCTTTCTTT CSGEDKASTEAFF
few TRBJ1-2 TRBV12-3/TRBV12-4 TRBD1 TGTGCCAGCAGTTTAGAGGACAGGGCTTCTAACTATGGCTATACCTTC CASSLEDRASNYGYTF
. TRBJ1-2 TRBV9 . TGTGCCAGCAGCGGGTCCGCGGACTATGGCTACACCTTC CASSGSADYGYTF
. TRBJ2-3 TRBV20-1 TRBD2 TGCAGTGCTAGAAGCGCTAGCGGGGTTGGAGATACGCAGTATTTT CSARSASGVGDTQYF
many TRBJ1-5 TRBV29-1 . TGCAGCGTTGTGGAAGGGAGAGGTCAGCCCCAGCATTTT CSVVEGRGQPQHF
. TRBJ1-3 TRBV2 . TGTGCCAGCTCCCGACCGTTATTCTCTGGAAACACCATATATTTT CASSRPLFSGNTIYF
. TRBJ2-7 TRBV2 . TGTGCCAGCACTTCGGACTTCTCCTACGAGCAGTACTTC CASTSDFSYEQYF
few TRBJ1-4 TRBV7-9 . TGTGCCAGCAGCTTAGCGGCGGGGCTTCAGGAAAAACTGTTTTTT CASSLAAGLQEKLFF
. TRBJ1-3 TRBV7-9 . TGTGCCAGCAGCCGAGGCGACGGGAACTCTGGAAACACCATATATTTT CASSRGDGNSGNTIYF
. TRBJ2-5 TRBV10-3 TRBD2 TGTGCCAGCCGAATCGGGACTAGCGGGATCGGTAAGACCCAGTACTTC CASRIGTSGIGKTQYF
many TRBJ2-7 TRBV7-9 TRBD1 TGTGCCAGCAGCTTGGCTGGACAGGTCTACGAGCAGTACTTC CASSLAGQVYEQYF
few TRBJ2-7 TRBV2 TRBD1 TGTGCCAGCAGTGGCGGGGACAGGCCCTACGAGCAGTACTTC CASSGGDRPYEQYF
few TRBJ2-5 TRBV19 . TGTGCCAGTAGTGAATCGGGAGAAGAGACCCAGTACTTC CASSESGEETQYF
. TRBJ2-2 TRBV2 TRBD2 TGTGCCAGCAGCCAGAGCGGGAGCACCGGGGAGCTGTTTTTT CASSQSGSTGELFF
many TRBJ1-2 TRBV29-1 . TGCAGCGTTGAAGATTGGCGGGAATTCACCTTC CSVEDWREFTF
. TRBJ2-2 TRBV14 . TGTGCCAGCAGCCAAGTCTATCCAACCACAGGCGGGGAGCTGTTTTTT CASSQVYPTTGGELFF
few TRBJ1-4 TRBV5-1 . TGCGCCAGCAGCTTGAACGGGTATGAAAAACTGTTTTTT CASSLNGYEKLFF
. TRBJ1-2 TRBV2 TRBD1 TGTGCCAGCGCCCCGGACAGGCGGGGCTACACCTTC CASAPDRRGYTF
once TRBJ1-1 TRBV29-1 . TGCAGCGTTGAACTGGGGGACACCGGGGAGCTGTGGGATGAAGCTTTCTTT CSVELGDTGELWDEAFF
few TRBJ2-7 TRBV7-9 TRBD2 TGTGCCAGCAGCTTAGGTTCTAGCGGGAGGTACGAGCAGTACTTC CASSLGSSGRYEQYF
few TRBJ1-3 TRBV20-1 . TGCAGTGCCCCCCGAGGGCGAGGAAACACCATATATTTT CSAPRGRGNTIYF
many TRBJ1-1 TRBV2 . TGTGCCAGCAGTGAACCGGGACTCAGGGAGAACACTGAAGCTTTCTTT CASSEPGLRENTEAFF
many TRBJ1-2 TRBV9 . TGTGCCAGCAGCGTAGATTTGGGAGCTAACTATGGCTACACCTTC CASSVDLGANYGYTF
few TRBJ1-2 TRBV20-1 . TGCAGGGCCATAGGGGGTGATGGCTACACCTTC CRAIGGDGYTF
. TRBJ2-7 TRBV7-2 . TGTGCCAGCAGCCAACAAACAGGAGGGAGTAAATACGAGCAGTACTTC CASSQQTGGSKYEQYF
. TRBJ1-5 TRBV6-1 TRBD1 TGTGCCAGCAGTCCGAGCAGGGGGCGCGACAATGGCTACAATCAGCCCCAGCATTTT CASSPSRGRDNGYNQPQHF
. TRBJ2-7 TRBV7-2 . TGTGCCAGCAGCTTAGTCGCAGGGGTGATCTACGAGCAGTACTTC CASSLVAGVIYEQYF
. TRBJ2-1 TRBV15 TRBD1 TGTGCCACCAGCAGACAGGGACAGGGGGGCGATGAGCAGTTCTTC CATSRQGQGGDEQFF
many TRBJ1-1 TRBV7-6 . TGTGCCAGCAGCTTAGGTACCTTCAATACTGAAGCTTTCTTT CASSLGTFNTEAFF
many TRBJ1-5 TRBV19 . TGTGCCAGTAGGGGGTTAGCCGATCAGCCCCAGCATTTT CASRGLADQPQHF
. TRBJ2-5 TRBV7-9 . TGTGCCAGCAGCACAGCGCAGGGCACCCAAGAGACCCAGCACTTC CASSTAQGTQETQHF
. TRBJ2-2 TRBV19 . TGTGCCAGTAGTATCCCCGGGGAGCTGTTTTTT CASSIPGELFF
. TRBJ2-7 TRBV12-3/TRBV12-4 . TGTGCCAGCAATCCGGACGGGAGCTCCTACGAGCAGTACTTC CASNPDGSSYEQYF
. TRBJ2-7 TRBV20-1 TRBD1 TGCAGTGCTAGGGACAGGCCGTCCTACGAGCAGTACTTC CSARDRPSYEQYF
. TRBJ1-5 TRBV10-3 TRBD1 TGTGCCATCAGTGGAGACGGGACAGGCAATCAGCCCCAGCATTTT CAISGDGTGNQPQHF
. TRBJ1-1 TRBV29-1 TRBD1 TGCAGCTTGTGGGACAGCCTGGGTGAAGCTTTCTTT CSLWDSLGEAFF
few TRBJ1-1 TRBV29-1 TRBD1 TGCAGCATCCTGACAGGGGATGGGGAGACTGAAGCTTTCTTT CSILTGDGETEAFF
. TRBJ2-7 TRBV11-2 . TGTGCCAGCAGCCCAGCAGCGGGCTCCTACGAGCAGTACTTC CASSPAAGSYEQYF
. TRBJ1-2 TRBV10-3 . TGTGCCATCACCGTGGAGGGGGTCTATGGCTACACCTTC CAITVEGVYGYTF
. TRBJ2-2 TRBV7-4 . TGTGCCAGCAGCTTAGAGGCAGGGACCGGGGAGCTGTTTTTT CASSLEAGTGELFF
. TRBJ1-1 TRBV12-3/TRBV12-4 TRBD1 TGTGCCAGCAGTCGGACAGGGCCATCTGCTGAAGCTTTCTTT CASSRTGPSAEAFF
. TRBJ2-6 TRBV6-2/TRBV6-3 TRBD1 TGTGCCAGCAGTCCCCCTAGCCCAGGGGGCGCCAACGTCCTGACTTTC CASSPPSPGGANVLTF
many TRBJ2-7 TRBV7-9 . TGTGCCAGCAGCTTGGACGGTCCCTACGAGCAGTACTTC CASSLDGPYEQYF
few TRBJ2-6 TRBV2 TRBD1 TGTGCCAGCACCTTAAAACCGGGACAGGGTCCCGGGGCCAACGTCCTGACTTTC CASTLKPGQGPGANVLTF
few TRBJ1-2 TRBV7-2 TRBD1 TGTGCCAGCTCCTCCACAGCGACAGGGCCCATTGACTATGGCTACACCTTC CASSSTATGPIDYGYTF
. TRBJ2-5 TRBV20-1 TRBD2 TGCAGTGCTAGGGGGGTCGGGACTAGCGGGCGAGAGACCCAGTACTTC CSARGVGTSGRETQYF
. TRBJ2-7 TRBV6-1 . TGTGCCAGCAGTGAAGACAGGGAGGAGCAGTACTTC CASSEDREEQYF
few TRBJ1-6 TRBV25-1 . TGTGCCAGCAGCTTGGTGGGAGAATCACCCCTCCACTTT CASSLVGESPLHF
. TRBJ1-2 TRBV7-9 . TGTGCCAGCAGTTCGGACACGGGCTATGGCTACACCTTC CASSSDTGYGYTF
. TRBJ1-1 TRBV2 TRBD1 TGTGCCAGCCGTAGAGGGGGCGAGGGCACTGAAGCTTTCTTT CASRRGGEGTEAFF
. TRBJ1-2 TRBV25-1 . TGCGCCAGCAGCCAAGAAACCACAGGCTCATATGGCTACACCTTC CASSQETTGSYGYTF
few TRBJ1-5 TRBV2 TRBD1 TGTGCCAGCAGCGCAAACAGGGGTGTCCAGCCCCAGCATTTT CASSANRGVQPQHF
many TRBJ2-7 TRBV7-3 . . CASSFGRGNREYF
. TRBJ2-7 TRBV7-9 . TGTGCCAGCTCACCATTGGGTGTGGGGGACGAGCAGTACTTC CASSPLGVGDEQYF
. TRBJ2-2 TRBV15 . TGTGCCACCAGCAGCCCCGGGGAGCTGTTTTTT CATSSPGELFF
few TRBJ2-7 TRBV20-1 TRBD2 TGCAGTGCTAGTACGGGAGGGACGCCCTACGAGCAGTACTTC CSASTGGTPYEQYF
many TRBJ1-5 TRBV10-3 . TGTGCCATCAGTGCGGGTCAAAGCAATCAGCCCCAGCATTTT CAISAGQSNQPQHF
many TRBJ2-7 TRBV29-1 TRBD2 TGCAGCGTCTCCGTGGCGGGAGGCTCCAGCGAGCAGTACTTC CSVSVAGGSSEQYF
few TRBJ1-5 TRBV20-1 TRBD1 TGCAGTGCTGGCCCTACAGGGGTTCGCAATCAGCCCCAGCATTTT CSAGPTGVRNQPQHF